Below are 15 T cell receptor beta chains sequenced from a single sample in a study of beta chain features in type 1 diabetes. Study-level points and caveats: Across all four CD4+ subsets, people with type 1 diabetes showed modestly shorter TCRB CDR3s.

TCRB transcripts that were expressed got sequenced, as all of the isolated RNA had been reverse transcribed. Profiled with immunoSEQ multiplex PCR; TCRdb holds only in-frame clones, not every one. Of about 150,000 clones in the sample, approximately 8.7% were seen once. Their antigen targets remain unknown. The sample comprised central memory CD4+ T cells from blood. The receptors stem from a woman in her thirties with type 1 diabetes.

The V gene is TRBV27, the J gene TRBJ1-1, with a tentative D call TRBD1 (5 bases). CDR3 size: 12 residues. Germline CDR1 MNHEY, CDR2 SMNVEV (reference sequence). V lost 7 bases and J lost 2, with 8 bases in between. The DNA of the CDR3 is TGTGCCAGCAAGACAGCTAACACTGAAGCTTTCTTT. It encodes CASKTANTEAFF.

V gene TRBV7-6 combines with J gene TRBJ2-5; D not resolved. V shed 4 bases and J shed 5 bases, with 11 bases lying between them. This CDR3 comprises 13 residues. The V gene's germline CDR1 is SGHVS and CDR2 FNYEAQ. The CDR3 region is CASSSSRLETQYF. The CDR3 coding sequence is TGTGCCAGCAGCTCGTCTAGGCTGGAGACCCAGTACTTC.

CDR3 in DNA: TGCGCCAGCAGCCAAGGCGGGGGGCCGAGTACGCAGTATTTT. Its translation: CASSQGGGPSTQYF. The V call is TRBV4-3, the J call TRBJ2-3; 8 bases map to TRBD2. This CDR3 has 14 amino acids. Germline lookup yields CDR1 LGHNA and CDR2 YSLEER. Trimming cost V 1 base and J 8 bases; bases outside gene matches: 5.

The sample holds a few counts of this clone. The gene calls are TRBV5-1 and TRBJ2-3; D is uncertain. CDR1 is SGHRS and CDR2 is YFSETQ in the germline V gene. Between the trimmed V and J ends, which lost 4 bases and 1 base, there was a span of 10 bases. The CDR3 runs to 14 residues. This CDR3 is CASSPFGGTDTQYF. CDR3 nucleotide sequence: TGCGCCAGCAGCCCATTTGGAGGCACAGATACGCAGTATTTT.

The CDR3 region has the DNA TGTGCCAGCGCAAGGACTGACTACAATGAGCAGTTCTTC. Amino acid sequence: CASARTDYNEQFF. V is TRBV18 and J is TRBJ2-1; the D gene is possibly TRBD2 (5 bases). CDR1 and CDR2 from the germline V gene are KGHSH and LQKENI. The CDR3 runs 13 residues. Deletions cut 8 bases from V and 3 bases from J, with 11 bases between.

A few counts support this clone. The V gene is TRBV27, the J gene TRBJ1-6; TRBD1 might be the D (5 bases). The CDR3 runs 15 residues. Germline values: CDR1 MNHEY, CDR2 SMNVEV (reference sequence). V lost 3 bases and J lost 10, with 16 bases in between. Here the CDR3 reads CASSFQRQGPSPLHF. The CDR3 nucleotides read TGTGCCAGCAGTTTCCAGCGTCAGGGCCCCTCACCCCTCCACTTT.

This clone was detected only a few times. The rearrangement joins TRBV7-9 to TRBJ2-7; tentatively, D is TRBD1 (5 bases). V was trimmed by 1 base and J by 2 bases, leaving 12 bases between them. CDR3 length: 15 amino acids. CDR1 and CDR2 from the germline V gene are SEHNR and FQNEAQ (reference sequence). This CDR3 reads CASSLGQNTAYEQYF. The CDR3 DNA reads as TGTGCCAGCAGCTTAGGACAGAATACGGCCTACGAGCAGTACTTC.

This chain uses TRBV6-5 with TRBJ1-2, with TRBD1 identical over 9 bases. J was trimmed by 6 bases and V by 2 bases; bases with no gene match: 7. CDR1 is MNHEY, CDR2 SVGAGI, per germline. There are 15 residues in the CDR3. CDR3 sequence: CASSYVGQGKDGYTF. The CDR3 bases are TGTGCCAGCAGTTACGTAGGACAGGGGAAAGATGGCTACACCTTC.

The sample holds a few counts of this clone. This chain connects TRBV11-2 to TRBJ1-2; TRBD1 might be the D (5 bases). Germline V gives CDR1 SGHAT, CDR2 FQNNGV. V lost 5 bases and J lost 3, with 10 bases in between. The CDR3 consists of 13 residues. CDR3 region: CASSKETDYGYTF. The CDR3 nucleotides read TGTGCCAGCAGCAAGGAGACAGACTATGGCTACACCTTC.

This chain joins TRBV11-1 and TRBJ2-3; the D is unclear. V dropped 4 bases and J dropped 2 bases, with 10 bases sitting between them. Germline V gene data show CDR1 as SGHAT and CDR2 as FQDESV (reference sequence). The CDR3 is 14 residues long. CDR3 DNA sequence: TGTGCCAGCAGCTCCGAGAGGTCCACAGATACGCAGTATTTT. Protein: CASSSERSTDTQYF.

This clone was observed a handful of times. This chain joins TRBV21-1 and TRBJ1-2; the table assigns TRBD1, which was not confirmed against the DNA. TRBV21-1 is termed a pseudogene. The CDR3 length is 12 residues. The CDR3 DNA sequence: TGTGCCAGCAGAGGGACAGGTTTTGGCTACACCTTC. This encodes CASRGTGFGYTF.

The chain links TRBV28 to TRBJ1-1; D uncertain. Trimming took off 7 bases at V and 0 bases at J, with 9 bases between the two ends. The V gene's germline CDR1 is MDHEN and CDR2 SYDVKM. The CDR3 is 13 amino acids. DNA of the CDR3: TGTGCCAGCAATTGGCGGATGAACACTGAAGCTTTCTTT. It translates to CASNWRMNTEAFF.

This clone came up a few times. This chain joins TRBV9 and TRBJ1-1, with TRBD1 matching over 7 bases. Unmatched junction bases numbered 7, after V lost 0 bases and J lost 8 bases. The CDR3 sequence is 14 residues long. The V gene's germline CDR1 is SGDLS and CDR2 YYNGEE. CDR3: CASSVVSGQAEAFF. Written as DNA, the CDR3 is TGTGCCAGCAGCGTAGTAAGTGGACAGGCGGAAGCTTTCTTT.

The chain is built from TRBV6-6 and TRBJ2-3; possibly TRBD2 for D (6 bases). The CDR3 extends over 14 amino acids. The V gene lost 5 bases and the J gene lost 4 bases, with 13 bases spanning the gap. Germline V gene lookup returns CDR1 MNHNY and CDR2 SVGAGI (reference sequence). The CDR3 DNA is TGTGCCAGCAGTCCGAGCGGGCGGGCAGATACGCAGTATTTT. It encodes CASSPSGRADTQYF.

This clone was detected only a few times. The chain is built from TRBV20-1 and TRBJ2-7, with D possibly matching TRBD2 (5 bases). This CDR3 is 11 amino acids long. V lost 3 bases and J 4 bases, leaving 7 bases between the germline ends. The germline V gene encodes CDR1 DFQATT and CDR2 SNEGSKA (reference sequence). This CDR3 reads CSARWEYEQYF. The CDR3 coding sequence is TGCAGTGCTAGGTGGGAGTACGAGCAGTACTTC.